Presented here are 32 T cell receptor beta chains from one specimen sequenced in a study of cytomegalovirus exposure and HLA in healthy donors. PCR was performed using 60 Vbeta and 13 Jbeta primers. Clones were sequenced by immunoSEQ multiplex PCR, and TCRdb holds only the in-frame ones, with some missing. The sample includes about 190,000 clones, over 70% of them seen just once. The material sequenced was PBMCs. The origin of the receptors is a man aged 25 to 40 in good health and CMV-seronegative.

This chain joins TRBV5-4 and TRBJ2-6; tentative D call: TRBD1 (5 bases). Germline CDR1 SGHNT, CDR2 YYREEE (reference sequence). V lost 3 bases to trimming and J lost 0 bases, with 10 bases between them. The CDR3 sequence is 16 residues long. The chain's CDR3 is CASSSDSFSGANVLTF. CDR3 coding DNA: TGTGCCAGCAGCTCTGACAGTTTCTCTGGGGCCAACGTCCTGACTTTC.

In this sample, this clone turned up once. This chain joins TRBV5-4 and TRBJ2-6; tentatively, D is TRBD1 (6 bases). The ends were cut back, 4 bases at V and 2 bases at J, with 10 bases in the middle. The CDR3 loop spans 15 amino acids. Per germline, CDR1 SGHNT and CDR2 YYREEE (reference sequence). The CDR3 coding sequence is TGTGCCAGCAGCGCGAACAGGGCTGGGGCCAACGTCCTGACTTTC. Residues: CASSANRAGANVLTF.

The chain is built from TRBV7-9 and TRBJ1-2, with a weak D call TRBD1 (6 bases). Germline CDR1 and CDR2: SEHNR and FQNEAQ (reference sequence). With 5 bases removed from V and 8 bases from J, the gap between germline ends came to 21 bases. This CDR3 has 15 amino acids. The CDR3 bases are TGTGCCAGCAGCGCCCAAACCCGGGACAACCTAGGCTACACCTTC. It specifies CASSAQTRDNLGYTF.

V and J are TRBV28 and TRBJ1-5; 9 nucleotides agree with TRBD1. The junction had 3 bases not matched to a gene; V was cut back by 6 bases and J by 3 bases. The CDR3 sequence is 14 residues long. Looked up from germline, CDR1 is MDHEN and CDR2 is SYDVKM. CDR3 sequence: CASRGQGHNQPQHF. The DNA of the CDR3 is TGTGCCAGCAGGGGACAGGGCCACAATCAGCCCCAGCATTTT. Variable domain in full (rest from reference TRBV28 and TRBJ1-5): DVKVTQSSRYLVKRTGEKVFLECVQDMDHENMFWYRQDPGLGLRLIYFSYDVKMKEKGDIPEGYSVSREKKERFSLILESASTNQTSMYLCASRGQGHNQPQHFGDGTRLSIL.

The CDR3 is CASSRLSGSPGGYTF. As DNA, the CDR3 is TGTGCCAGCAGCCGGCTTTCGGGCAGCCCGGGAGGCTACACCTTC. V gene TRBV28 combines with J gene TRBJ1-2; D gene ambiguous. Trimming removed 6 bases from V and 8 bases from J, with 22 bases in between. The germline CDR1 and CDR2 sequences are MDHEN and SYDVKM. The CDR3 length is 15 residues.

This sequence joins TRBV15 and TRBJ1-2; maybe TRBD1 (6 bases). Germline values: CDR1 LNHNV, CDR2 YYDKDF (reference sequence). The CDR3 runs 14 residues. The V and J ends lost 1 base and 6 bases respectively, with 12 bases between them. The CDR3, as DNA: TGTGCCACCAGCAGAGTTCGGGGGGCCCATGGCTACACCTTC. Its protein is CATSRVRGAHGYTF.

The rearrangement uses TRBV9 and TRBJ2-5; 7 bases fit TRBD1. Germline V gene sequence: CDR1 SGDLS, CDR2 YYNGEE. This CDR3 is built from 13 residues. The junction had 1 base not matched to a gene; V was cut back by 0 bases and J by 5 bases. As DNA, the CDR3 is TGTGCCAGCAGCGTAGGAGGGGGCGAGACCCAGTACTTC. Translating it yields CASSVGGGETQYF.

The V gene is TRBV4-1, the J gene TRBJ1-6; 7 nucleotides agree with TRBD1. There are 14 residues in the CDR3. Germline CDR1 and CDR2: MGHRA and YSYEKL. V lost 5 bases to trimming and J lost 10 bases; unmatched junction nucleotides: 8. DNA for the CDR3: TGCGCCAGCAGCGCGAGACAGGGAGAGTCACCCCTCCACTTT. It translates to CASSARQGESPLHF.

This chain joins TRBV27 and TRBJ2-5; D might be TRBD1 (6 bases). Matching the DNA end better, TRBJ2-7 makes the J call doubtful. Germline V gene sequence: CDR1 MNHEY, CDR2 SMNVEV (reference sequence). CDR3 length: 14 residues. The CDR3 is CASSYQGKKYEQYF. CDR3 nucleotide sequence: TGTGCCAGCAGTTATCAGGGGAAAAAATACGAGCAGTACTTC.

This clone was found a few times. The rearrangement uses TRBV29-1 and TRBJ1-2, with 9 bases aligning to TRBD1. V shed 7 bases, J shed 7 bases, and the junction held 19 bases outside the gene matches. The CDR3 is 16 residues long. Germline V CDR1 and CDR2: SQVTM, ANQGSEA. The DNA for the CDR3 is TGCAGCGCCCAAACAGGGGGCATTTCCTCTATAGGTGGCTACACCTTC. It translates to CSAQTGGISSIGGYTF.

V and J are TRBV5-4 and TRBJ2-4; TRBD1 agrees at 7 bases. The CDR3 covers 15 residues. V shed 4 bases, J shed 6 bases, and the junction held 10 bases outside the gene matches. CDR1 is SGHNT and CDR2 is YYREEE in the germline V gene (reference sequence). CDR3 sequence (DNA): TGTGCCAGCAGCACTAAAAGACAGGGTCCAAACATTCAGTACTTC. Encoded protein: CASSTKRQGPNIQYF.

The genes are TRBV6-1 and TRBJ2-2; the D gene is possibly TRBD2 (7 bases). The length of the CDR3 is 15 residues. V lost 5 bases, J lost 3 bases, and 13 bases lay in between. Germline V lookup: CDR1 MNHNS, CDR2 SASEGT. The CDR3 region is CASSSRGGDTGELFF. The CDR3 nucleotides read TGTGCCAGCAGTTCCCGAGGGGGGGACACCGGGGAGCTGTTTTTT.

The gene calls are TRBV19 and TRBJ2-2; D is possibly TRBD1 (5 bases). This CDR3 spans 14 amino acids. The ends were cut back, 7 bases at V and 4 bases at J, with 13 bases in the middle. Germline V CDR1 and CDR2: LNHDA, SQIVND (reference sequence). CDR3 region: CASIRAGLTGELFF. The CDR3 nucleotides are TGTGCCAGTATCAGGGCAGGGCTCACCGGGGAGCTGTTTTTT.

The chain links TRBV2 to TRBJ1-6; D gene unclear. V was cut by 4 bases and J by 8 bases, with 15 bases left in between. Germline V gene lookup returns CDR1 SNHLY and CDR2 FYNNEI. There are 15 residues in the CDR3. CDR3 protein: CASSARGFADSPLHF. CDR3 sequence (DNA): TGTGCCAGCAGTGCACGGGGATTTGCTGATTCACCCCTCCACTTT.

The J gene is TRBJ1-5, the V gene TRBV28; a possible D gene is TRBD1 (5 bases). CDR1 is MDHEN and CDR2 is SYDVKM in the germline V gene. The CDR3 runs to 16 residues. V lost 5 bases and J lost 3, with 17 bases in between. The CDR3 region is CASSASGTGVNQPQHF. In DNA form, the CDR3 reads TGTGCCAGCAGTGCCTCCGGGACGGGAGTCAATCAGCCCCAGCATTTT.

J is TRBJ2-7 and V is TRBV5-6; possible D gene TRBD2, 5 bases. Germline V gives CDR1 SGHDT, CDR2 YYEEEE. The CDR3 contains 14 residues. V lost 3 bases and J 4 bases, leaving 14 bases between the germline ends. CDR3 sequence: CASSSSAGLYEQYF. Here the CDR3 DNA reads TGTGCCAGCAGCTCCTCGGCGGGCCTTTACGAGCAGTACTTC.

The gene calls are TRBV9 and TRBJ1-1; 8 bases line up with TRBD1. CDR1 SGDLS and CDR2 YYNGEE come from the germline V gene. This CDR3 region has 15 residues. The ends lost 1 base at V and 5 bases at J; junction bases unmatched: 7. The CDR3 region is CASSVRPGGATEAFF. The CDR3 DNA reads TGTGCCAGCAGCGTACGTCCAGGGGGCGCGACTGAAGCTTTCTTT.

The V gene is TRBV7-9, the J gene TRBJ1-2; D gene uncertain. Germline V CDR1 and CDR2: SEHNR, FQNEAQ (reference sequence). CDR3 length: 15 residues. The V end lost 3 bases, the J end lost 1 base, and 12 bases lay between the germline ends. As DNA, the CDR3 is TGTGCCAGCAGCTTTACGGGAGGGATTAACTATGGCTACACCTTC. This encodes CASSFTGGINYGYTF.

This rearrangement joins TRBV27 to TRBJ2-5, with 8 bases identical to TRBD2. The CDR3 sequence is 15 residues long. V lost 10 bases and J lost 5; bases outside the gene matches: 15. CDR1 and CDR2 (germline): MNHEY, SMNVEV (reference sequence). CDR3 sequence: CATQAGASSRETQYF. As DNA, the CDR3 is TGTGCCACTCAAGCGGGAGCCAGTTCCCGGGAGACCCAGTACTTC.

This clone has a handful of counts. J is TRBJ2-5 and V is TRBV9, with TRBD1 matching over 7 bases. Germline CDR1 SGDLS, CDR2 YYNGEE. The CDR3 consists of 16 residues. V trimming: 0 bases; J trimming: 2 bases; junction bases outside the gene matches: 7. CDR3 DNA: TGTGCCAGCAGCGTAGGAGGGACAGCGACTCAAGAGACCCAGTACTTC. Residues: CASSVGGTATQETQYF.

The genes are TRBV6-1 and TRBJ2-2; tentatively, D is TRBD2 (5 bases). Trimming stripped 5 bases from V and 7 bases from J, with 17 bases between. This CDR3 contains 15 residues. Germline values: CDR1 MNHNS, CDR2 SASEGT. CDR3 nucleotide sequence: TGTGCCAGCAGTCGCGAGGTGGGAGAGGGCGGGGAGCTGTTTTTT. This translates into CASSREVGEGGELFF.

The V and J genes are TRBV7-2 and TRBJ2-7, with 7 bases lining up with TRBD2. CDR1 and CDR2 from the germline V gene are SGHTA and FQGNSA. J was trimmed by 5 bases and V by 7 bases; bases with no gene match: 14. The CDR3 consists of 15 residues. The CDR3 spells CASTRGNQPTDEQYF. CDR3 DNA: TGTGCCAGCACGCGGGGGAATCAGCCCACTGACGAGCAGTACTTC.

V and J are TRBV6-5 and TRBJ1-6; 10 nucleotides line up with TRBD1. This CDR3 has 15 amino acids. V lost 3 bases, J lost 7 bases, and 3 bases stayed unmatched. CDR1 and CDR2 (germline): MNHEY, SVGAGI. CDR3 sequence reads: CASSYGTGDNSPLHF. The CDR3 DNA follows: TGTGCCAGCAGTTATGGGACAGGGGACAATTCACCCCTCCACTTT.

The chain joins TRBV15 to TRBJ1-1; 7 bases agree with TRBD1. Germline V CDR1 and CDR2: LNHNV, YYDKDF (reference sequence). V gave up 0 bases and J gave up 1 base; unmatched junction bases: 5. This CDR3 has 16 residues. As DNA, the CDR3 is TGTGCCACCAGCAGAGATCGGGGACAGACGAACACTGAAGCTTTCTTT. Translation: CATSRDRGQTNTEAFF.

The chain recombines TRBV7-9 with TRBJ2-5; perhaps TRBD2 as D (5 bases). V lost 3 bases, J lost 5 bases, and 10 bases lay in between. The CDR3 runs to 13 residues. Looked up from germline, CDR1 is SEHNR and CDR2 is FQNEAQ (reference sequence). CDR3 protein: CASSFLEGETQYF. The CDR3 DNA sequence: TGTGCCAGCAGCTTCTTAGAGGGCGAGACCCAGTACTTC.

This rearrangement joins TRBV7-8 to TRBJ1-5, with D maybe TRBD1 (6 bases). The CDR3 consists of 15 residues. Trimming left V 4 bases short and J 9 bases short, with 19 bases between. Germline V gene sequence: CDR1 SGHVS, CDR2 FQNEAQ. The DNA of the CDR3 is TGTGCCAGCAGCTACACACCTCAGGGGACATGGCCCCAGCATTTT. This gives the protein CASSYTPQGTWPQHF.

J is TRBJ2-2 and V is TRBV29-1, with D unclear. Germline CDR1 SQVTM, CDR2 ANQGSEA. V dropped 1 base and J dropped 8 bases, with 8 bases sitting between them. This CDR3 is built from 12 residues. CDR3 protein: CSVEVVSGELFF. In DNA, the CDR3 is TGCAGCGTTGAAGTGGTCAGTGGGGAGCTGTTTTTT.

V gene TRBV9 combines with J gene TRBJ1-1; 10 bases agree with TRBD1. CDR1 and CDR2 (germline): SGDLS, YYNGEE. The V and J ends lost 3 bases and 7 bases, in that order; junction bases with no gene match: 15. This CDR3 has 17 amino acids. CDR3 coding DNA: TGTGCCAGCAGCGCGACCGGGCGGGGACAGGGGATTAATGAAGCTTTCTTT. It encodes CASSATGRGQGINEAFF.

The chain is built from TRBV25-1 and TRBJ1-6, with a possible D match to TRBD1 (6 bases). The CDR3 consists of 15 residues. Trimming shortened V by 2 bases and J by 8 bases, and 13 bases separated the two germline ends. The V gene's germline CDR1 is MGHDK and CDR2 SYGVNS. DNA for the CDR3: TGTGCCAGCAGTGAAGTTCGGCCAGGGGATTCACCCCTCCACTTT. This codes for CASSEVRPGDSPLHF.

This sequence joins TRBV5-4 and TRBJ2-7; 9 bases are a match to TRBD1. The CDR3 is 15 residues long. Germline assignment: CDR1 SGHNT and CDR2 YYREEE (reference sequence). V lost 1 base, J lost 3 bases, and 5 bases stayed unmatched. Written as DNA, the CDR3 is TGTGCCAGCAGCTTGTTCGGGACAGGGAGCTACGAGCAGTACTTC. The encoded protein is CASSLFGTGSYEQYF.

The chain is built from TRBV4-3 and TRBJ2-2; TRBD2 agrees at 11 bases. The V gene's germline CDR1 is LGHNA and CDR2 YSLEER. V lost 3 bases, J lost 4 bases, and 7 bases stayed unmatched. The CDR3 spans 17 residues. CDR3 sequence (DNA): TGCGCCAGCAGCCACCCCACTAGCGGGGGTAGCACCGGGGAGCTGTTTTTT. Translating gives CASSHPTSGGSTGELFF.

This rearrangement joins TRBV11-3 to TRBJ2-1; 8 bases are a match to TRBD2. V dropped 4 bases and J dropped 7; count of bases not matched to a gene: 12. CDR1 is SGHNT and CDR2 is YENEEA in the germline V gene. The CDR3 extends over 16 amino acids. For the CDR3, the DNA is TGTGCCAGCAGCTCACTTAGCCGGGAGGGGAAAAATGAGCAGTTCTTC. It specifies CASSSLSREGKNEQFF. Drawing the rest from reference TRBV11-3 and TRBJ2-1, the complete variable domain is EAGVVQSPRYKIIEKKQPVAFWCNPISGHNTLYWYLQNLGQGPELLIRYENEEAVDDSQLPKDRFSAERLKGVDSTLKIQPAELGDSAVYLCASSSLSREGKNEQFFGPGTRLTVL.